This T cell receptor beta chain comes out of a study of shared T cell receptors in the human thymus. Clones were sequenced by immunoSEQ multiplex PCR, and TCRdb holds only the in-frame ones, with some missing. There are about 660,000 clones in the sample; 88% occur only once, and 0.008% to 0.011% lies in the top ten. These sequences were also reported in another study, on human thymus T cells.

Sequenced input: thymocytes. This receptor was taken from a boy under two years old with a congenital heart defect.

CDR3 coding DNA: TGCGCCAGCAGTCCCTCGGACTCTGTTTACAATGAGCAGTTCTTC. Translating it yields CASSPSDSVYNEQFF. The chain couples TRBV23-1 to TRBJ2-1; the D gene is possibly TRBD2 (5 bases). TRBV23-1 is an ORF, and what it does is uncertain. The V end was cut by 4 bases, the J end by 4 bases, with 14 bases between. CDR3 length: 15 residues.